One sample yielded the 2 T cell receptor beta chains listed below, sequenced in a study of blood T cell repertoires in COVID-19. Sequencing used immunoSEQ multiplex PCR; TCRdb keeps in-frame clones, though not all of them. The table lists under 250,000 clones, 86% of them singletons, with 5% to 6% in the top ten. Material: peripheral blood. These receptor sequences come from a woman of 80 years or more with COVID-19, enrolled during active disease.

V and J are TRBV28 and TRBJ1-1; perhaps TRBD1 as D (5 bases). V was shortened by 6 bases and J by 6 bases, with 14 bases between the two germline ends. This CDR3 contains 13 residues. Germline assignment: CDR1 MDHEN and CDR2 SYDVKM. The CDR3 sequence is CASRTEWLAEAFF. Written as DNA, the CDR3 is TGTGCCAGCAGGACAGAGTGGCTCGCTGAAGCTTTCTTT.

The CDR3 nucleotides are TGCGCCAGCAGCACCCCTAGCGGGGGAGGGGAGACCCAGTACTTC. As protein: CASSTPSGGGETQYF. The chain has TRBV5-1 and TRBJ2-5, with TRBD2 identical over 10 bases. CDR1 is SGHRS and CDR2 is YFSETQ in the germline V gene. This CDR3 comprises 15 residues. Losses at the gene ends were 4 bases for V and 5 bases for J; bases not matched to a gene: 8.